This TCR beta chain was profiled in a study of blood T cell repertoires in COVID-19. Overall study context: Material from acute and convalescent COVID-19 was sourced from the United States, Italy and Spain.

Study processing details: Reference gene primer amplification yielded estimated nucleated cell counts. The protocol was immunoSEQ multiplex PCR, while the TCRdb copy is restricted to in-frame clones and leaves out a portion. V and J calls and clone size come straight from that table; D and trimming were deduced from the DNA. The sample consists of hundreds of thousands of clones, roughly 80% of them appearing once. This clone was seen only once. Germline V gene lookup returns CDR1 DFQATT and CDR2 SNEGSKA (reference sequence). This CDR3 has 16 amino acids. Losses at the gene ends were 3 bases for V and 6 bases for J; bases not matched to a gene: 13.

This TCR was sampled from a woman of 80 years or more with acute or convalescent COVID-19. The V gene is TRBV20-1, the J gene TRBJ2-3; 9 nucleotides line up with TRBD2. The specimen sequenced was peripheral blood. CDR3 residues: CSASTNSGRQWDTQYF. In DNA, the CDR3 is TGCAGTGCTAGTACAAACAGCGGGAGGCAGTGGGATACGCAGTATTTT.